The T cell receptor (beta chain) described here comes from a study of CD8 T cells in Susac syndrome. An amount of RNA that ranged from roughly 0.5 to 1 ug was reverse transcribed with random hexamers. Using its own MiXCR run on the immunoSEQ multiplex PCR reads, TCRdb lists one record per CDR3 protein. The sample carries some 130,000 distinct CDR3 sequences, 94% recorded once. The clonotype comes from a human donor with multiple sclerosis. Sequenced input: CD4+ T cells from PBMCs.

For the CDR3, the DNA is TGCGCCAGCAGCCATAGACAGGGACCAGATACGCAGTATTTT. Translated: CASSHRQGPDTQYF. J is TRBJ2-3 and V is TRBV4-3, with 7 bases matching TRBD1. V lost 3 bases and J lost 4; bases outside the gene matches: 4. Germline-derived CDR1 and CDR2 are LGHNA and YSLEER. The CDR3 is 14 residues long.